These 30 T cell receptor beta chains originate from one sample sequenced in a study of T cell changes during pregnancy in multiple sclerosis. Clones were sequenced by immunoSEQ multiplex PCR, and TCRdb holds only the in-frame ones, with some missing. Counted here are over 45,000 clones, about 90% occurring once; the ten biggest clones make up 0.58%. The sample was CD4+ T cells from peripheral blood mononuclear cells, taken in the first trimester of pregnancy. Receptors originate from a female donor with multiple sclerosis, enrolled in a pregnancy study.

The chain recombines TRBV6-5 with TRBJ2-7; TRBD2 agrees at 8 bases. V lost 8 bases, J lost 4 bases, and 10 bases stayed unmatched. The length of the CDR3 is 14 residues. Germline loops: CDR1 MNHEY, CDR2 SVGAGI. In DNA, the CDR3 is TGTGCCAGCTCCGGCGGGACTAGAGTTTACGAGCAGTACTTC. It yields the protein CASSGGTRVYEQYF.

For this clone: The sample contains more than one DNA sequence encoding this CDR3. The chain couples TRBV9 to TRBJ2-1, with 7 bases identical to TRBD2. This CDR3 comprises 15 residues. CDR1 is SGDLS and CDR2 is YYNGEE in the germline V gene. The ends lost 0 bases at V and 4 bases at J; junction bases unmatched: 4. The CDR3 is CASSVGAGAYNEQFF. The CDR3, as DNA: TGTGCCAGCAGCGTAGGGGCGGGAGCTTACAATGAGCAGTTCTTC.

This chain's CDR3 is CASSLSSLNRNQPQHF. Written as DNA, the CDR3 is TGTGCCAGCAGCTTGTCCAGTTTGAACAGGAATCAGCCCCAGCATTTT. The V gene is TRBV5-6, the J gene TRBJ1-5; tentatively, D is TRBD1 (5 bases). Germline CDR1 and CDR2: SGHDT and YYEEEE. Trimming removed 1 base from V and 4 bases from J, with 15 bases in between. CDR3 length equals 16 residues.

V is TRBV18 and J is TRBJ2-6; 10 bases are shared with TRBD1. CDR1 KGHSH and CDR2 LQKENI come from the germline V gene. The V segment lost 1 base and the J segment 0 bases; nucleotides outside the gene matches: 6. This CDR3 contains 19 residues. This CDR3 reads CASSPQTGGIASGANVLTF. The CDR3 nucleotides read TGTGCCAGCTCACCACAGACAGGGGGCATAGCCTCTGGGGCCAACGTCCTGACTTTC.

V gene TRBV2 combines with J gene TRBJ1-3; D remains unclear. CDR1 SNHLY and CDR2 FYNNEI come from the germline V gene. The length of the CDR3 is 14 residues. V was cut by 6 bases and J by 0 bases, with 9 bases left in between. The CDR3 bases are TGTGCCAGCAGGAGGGCCTTCTCTGGAAACACCATATATTTT. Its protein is CASRRAFSGNTIYF.

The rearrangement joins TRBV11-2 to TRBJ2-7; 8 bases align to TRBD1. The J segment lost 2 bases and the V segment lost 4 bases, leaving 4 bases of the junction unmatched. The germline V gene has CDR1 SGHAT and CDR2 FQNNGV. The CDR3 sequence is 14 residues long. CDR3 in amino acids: CASSSAGGPYEQYF. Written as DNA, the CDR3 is TGTGCCAGCAGCTCGGCAGGGGGCCCCTACGAGCAGTACTTC.

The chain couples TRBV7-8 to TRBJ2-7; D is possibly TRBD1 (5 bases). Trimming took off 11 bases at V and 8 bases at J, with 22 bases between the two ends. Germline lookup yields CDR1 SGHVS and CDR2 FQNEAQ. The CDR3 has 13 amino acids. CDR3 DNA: TGTGCCGGGGCGGTGGGGAAATTCGCTCAGCAGTACTTC. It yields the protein CAGAVGKFAQQYF.

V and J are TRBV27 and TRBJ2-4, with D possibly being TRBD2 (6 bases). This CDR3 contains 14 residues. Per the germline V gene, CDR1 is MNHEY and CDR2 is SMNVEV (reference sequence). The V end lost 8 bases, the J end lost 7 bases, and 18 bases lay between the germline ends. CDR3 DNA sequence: TGTGCCAGCGGAAGGGCAGCTGGAGGGAACATTCAGTACTTC. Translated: CASGRAAGGNIQYF.

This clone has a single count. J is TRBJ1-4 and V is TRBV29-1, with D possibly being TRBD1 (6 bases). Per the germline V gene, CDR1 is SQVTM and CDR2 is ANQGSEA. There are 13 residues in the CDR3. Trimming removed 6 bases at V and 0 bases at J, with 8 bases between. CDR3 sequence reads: CSVAGATNEKLFF. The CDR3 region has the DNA TGCAGCGTCGCAGGGGCAACTAATGAAAAACTGTTTTTT.

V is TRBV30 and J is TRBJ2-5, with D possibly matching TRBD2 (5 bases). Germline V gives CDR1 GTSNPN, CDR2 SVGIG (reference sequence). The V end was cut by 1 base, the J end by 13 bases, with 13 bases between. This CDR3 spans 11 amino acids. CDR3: CAWSGTQRPYF. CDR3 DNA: TGTGCCTGGAGTGGGACGCAGCGGCCGTACTTC.

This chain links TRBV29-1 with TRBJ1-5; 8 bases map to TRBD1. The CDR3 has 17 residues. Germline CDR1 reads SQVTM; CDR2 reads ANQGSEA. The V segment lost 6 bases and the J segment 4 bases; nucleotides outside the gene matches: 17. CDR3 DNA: TGCAGCGTCACTACCCAGACAGGGGTCGGGGGTAATCAGCCCCAGCATTTT. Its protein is CSVTTQTGVGGNQPQHF.

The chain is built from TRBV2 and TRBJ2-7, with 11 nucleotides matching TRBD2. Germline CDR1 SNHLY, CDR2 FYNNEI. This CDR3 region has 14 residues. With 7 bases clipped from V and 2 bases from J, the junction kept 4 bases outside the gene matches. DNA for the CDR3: TGTGCCAGCAAAAAGACTAGCGGGACCTACGAGCAGTACTTC. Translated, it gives CASKKTSGTYEQYF.

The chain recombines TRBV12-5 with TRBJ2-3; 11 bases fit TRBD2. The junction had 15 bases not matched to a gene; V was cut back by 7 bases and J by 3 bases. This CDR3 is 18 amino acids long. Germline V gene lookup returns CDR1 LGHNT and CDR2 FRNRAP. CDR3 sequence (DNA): TGTGCTAGTGCCCCGAATAGCGGGAGGGCCGTCGGAACAGATACGCAGTATTTT. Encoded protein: CASAPNSGRAVGTDTQYF.

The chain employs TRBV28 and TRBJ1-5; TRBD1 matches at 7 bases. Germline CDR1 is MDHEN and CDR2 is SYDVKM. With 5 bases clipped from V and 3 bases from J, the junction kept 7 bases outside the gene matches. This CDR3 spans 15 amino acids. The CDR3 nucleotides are TGTGCCAGCAGTCAATTCGGGACAGACAATCAGCCCCAGCATTTT. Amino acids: CASSQFGTDNQPQHF.

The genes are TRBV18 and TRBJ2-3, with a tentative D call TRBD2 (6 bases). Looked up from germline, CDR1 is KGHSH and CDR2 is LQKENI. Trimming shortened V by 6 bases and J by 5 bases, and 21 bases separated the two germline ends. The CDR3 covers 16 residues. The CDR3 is CASSLRRDSRGDTQYF. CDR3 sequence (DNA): TGTGCCAGCTCCTTGCGCCGGGACTCTAGGGGAGATACGCAGTATTTT.

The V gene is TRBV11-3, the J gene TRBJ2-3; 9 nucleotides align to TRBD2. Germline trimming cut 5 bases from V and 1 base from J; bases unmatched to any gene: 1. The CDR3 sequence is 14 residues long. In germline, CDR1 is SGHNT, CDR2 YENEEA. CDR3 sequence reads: CASSRTSGTDTQYF. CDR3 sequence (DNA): TGTGCCAGCAGCCGGACTAGCGGCACAGATACGCAGTATTTT.

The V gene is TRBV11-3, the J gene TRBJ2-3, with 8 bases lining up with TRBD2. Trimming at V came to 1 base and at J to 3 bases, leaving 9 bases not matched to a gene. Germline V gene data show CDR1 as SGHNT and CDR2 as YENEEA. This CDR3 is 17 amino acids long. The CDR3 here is CASSLVRGGGQTDTQYF. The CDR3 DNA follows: TGTGCCAGCAGCTTAGTTCGGGGGGGCGGTCAAACAGATACGCAGTATTTT. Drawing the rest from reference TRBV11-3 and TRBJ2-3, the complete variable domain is EAGVVQSPRYKIIEKKQPVAFWCNPISGHNTLYWYLQNLGQGPELLIRYENEEAVDDSQLPKDRFSAERLKGVDSTLKIQPAELGDSAVYLCASSLVRGGGQTDTQYFGPGTRLTVL.

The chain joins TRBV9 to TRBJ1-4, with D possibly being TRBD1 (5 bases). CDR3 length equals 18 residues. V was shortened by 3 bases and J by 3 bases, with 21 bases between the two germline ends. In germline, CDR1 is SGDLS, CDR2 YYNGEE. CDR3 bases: TGTGCCAGCAGCGCCTCCCTCTTAGGAGGGGCCCCTAATGAAAAACTGTTTTTT. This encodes CASSASLLGGAPNEKLFF.

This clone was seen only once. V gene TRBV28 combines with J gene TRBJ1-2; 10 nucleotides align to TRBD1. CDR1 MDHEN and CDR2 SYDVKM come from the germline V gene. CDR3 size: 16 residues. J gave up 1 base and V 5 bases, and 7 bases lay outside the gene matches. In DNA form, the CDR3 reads TGTGCCAGCAGTCGGACAGGGGGTAGGGGTAACTATGGCTACACCTTC. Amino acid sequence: CASSRTGGRGNYGYTF.

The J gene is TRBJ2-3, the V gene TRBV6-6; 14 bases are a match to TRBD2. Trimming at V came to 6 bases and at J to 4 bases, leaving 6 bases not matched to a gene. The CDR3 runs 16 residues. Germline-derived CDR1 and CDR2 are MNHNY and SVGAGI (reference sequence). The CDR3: CASSRLAGGMADTQYF. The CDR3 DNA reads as TGTGCCAGCAGCAGACTAGCGGGGGGGATGGCAGATACGCAGTATTTT.

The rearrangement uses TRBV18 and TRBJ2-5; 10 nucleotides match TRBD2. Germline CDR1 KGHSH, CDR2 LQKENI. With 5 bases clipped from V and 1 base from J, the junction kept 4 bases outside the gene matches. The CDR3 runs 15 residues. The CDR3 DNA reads TGTGCCAGCTCAACAACTAGCGGGATCCAAGAGACCCAGTACTTC. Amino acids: CASSTTSGIQETQYF.

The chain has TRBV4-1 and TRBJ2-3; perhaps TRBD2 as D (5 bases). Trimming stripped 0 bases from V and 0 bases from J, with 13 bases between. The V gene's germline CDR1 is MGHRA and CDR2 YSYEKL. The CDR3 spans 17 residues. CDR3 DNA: TGCGCCAGCAGCCAAGAAATCAGCGGCCCGAGCACAGATACGCAGTATTTT. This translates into CASSQEISGPSTDTQYF.

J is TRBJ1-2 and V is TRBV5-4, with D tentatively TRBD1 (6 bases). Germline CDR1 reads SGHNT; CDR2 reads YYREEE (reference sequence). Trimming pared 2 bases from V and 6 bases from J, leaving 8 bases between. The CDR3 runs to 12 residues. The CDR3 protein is CASSLQGDGYTF. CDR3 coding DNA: TGTGCCAGCAGCTTACAGGGAGATGGCTACACCTTC.

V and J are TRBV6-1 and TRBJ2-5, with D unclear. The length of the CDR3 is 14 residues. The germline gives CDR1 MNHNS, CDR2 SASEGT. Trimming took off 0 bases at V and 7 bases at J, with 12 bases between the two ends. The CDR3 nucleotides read TGTGCCAGCAGTGAAGCGTCCCTCAGTGGGACCCAGTACTTC. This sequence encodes CASSEASLSGTQYF.

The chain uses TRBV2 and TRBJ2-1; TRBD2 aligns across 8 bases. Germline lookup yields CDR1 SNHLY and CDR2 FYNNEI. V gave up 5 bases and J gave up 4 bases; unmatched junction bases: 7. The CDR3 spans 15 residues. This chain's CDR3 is CASSWSSGSYNEQFF. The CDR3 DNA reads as TGTGCCAGCAGTTGGTCCAGCGGGAGTTACAATGAGCAGTTCTTC.

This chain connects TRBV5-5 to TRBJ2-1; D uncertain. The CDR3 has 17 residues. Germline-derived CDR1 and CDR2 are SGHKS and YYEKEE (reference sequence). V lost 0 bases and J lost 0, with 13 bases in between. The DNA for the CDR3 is TGTGCCAGCAGCTTGGCTGGGCCCATATCCTCCTACAATGAGCAGTTCTTC. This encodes CASSLAGPISSYNEQFF.

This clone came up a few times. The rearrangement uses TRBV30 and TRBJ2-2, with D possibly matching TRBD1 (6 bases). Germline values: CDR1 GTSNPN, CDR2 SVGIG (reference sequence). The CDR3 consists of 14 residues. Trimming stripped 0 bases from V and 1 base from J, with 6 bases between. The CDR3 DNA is TGTGCCTGGAGTGTGACAGGGAACACCGGGGAGCTGTTTTTT. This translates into CAWSVTGNTGELFF.

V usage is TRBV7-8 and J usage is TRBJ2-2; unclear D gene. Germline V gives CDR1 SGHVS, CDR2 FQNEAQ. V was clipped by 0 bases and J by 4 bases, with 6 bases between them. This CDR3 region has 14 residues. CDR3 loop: CASSLARLTGELFF. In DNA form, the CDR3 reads TGTGCCAGCAGCTTAGCCAGGCTCACCGGGGAGCTGTTTTTT.

The CDR3 nucleotides are TGTGCCAGCAGTACGGGGAGTTCCCAAGAGACCCAGTACTTC. Its translation: CASSTGSSQETQYF. This rearrangement joins TRBV6-1 to TRBJ2-5, with D possibly being TRBD2 (5 bases). The CDR3 covers 14 residues. Trimming took off 5 bases at V and 1 base at J, with 11 bases between the two ends. Germline CDR1 and CDR2: MNHNS and SASEGT.

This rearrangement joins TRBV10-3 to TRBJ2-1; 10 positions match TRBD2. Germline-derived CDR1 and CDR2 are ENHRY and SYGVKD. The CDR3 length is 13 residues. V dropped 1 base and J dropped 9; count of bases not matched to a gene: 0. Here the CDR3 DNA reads TGTGCCATCAGTGAGTTAGCGGGGGGTGAGCAGTTCTTC. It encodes CAISELAGGEQFF.